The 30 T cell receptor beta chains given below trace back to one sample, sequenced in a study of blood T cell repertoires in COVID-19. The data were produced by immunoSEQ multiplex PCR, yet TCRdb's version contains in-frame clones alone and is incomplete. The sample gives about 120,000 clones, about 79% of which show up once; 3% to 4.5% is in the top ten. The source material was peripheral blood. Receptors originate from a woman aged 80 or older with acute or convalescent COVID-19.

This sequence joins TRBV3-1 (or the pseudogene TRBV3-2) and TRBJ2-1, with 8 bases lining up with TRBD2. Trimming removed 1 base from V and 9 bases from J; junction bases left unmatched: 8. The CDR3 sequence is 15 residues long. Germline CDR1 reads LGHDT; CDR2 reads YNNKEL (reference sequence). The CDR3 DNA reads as TGTGCCAGCAGCCAAGGGTTAAGCGGGAGTTTTGAGCAGTTCTTC. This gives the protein CASSQGLSGSFEQFF.

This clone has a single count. The CDR3 here is CASSDHRANYGYTF. CDR3 in DNA: TGTGCCAGCAGTGATCACAGGGCGAACTATGGCTACACCTTC. The chain combines TRBV6-1 with TRBJ1-2; a weak D match, TRBD1 (6 bases). This CDR3 comprises 14 residues. CDR1 and CDR2 from the germline V gene are MNHNS and SASEGT. Trimming stripped 3 bases from V and 2 bases from J, with 10 bases between.

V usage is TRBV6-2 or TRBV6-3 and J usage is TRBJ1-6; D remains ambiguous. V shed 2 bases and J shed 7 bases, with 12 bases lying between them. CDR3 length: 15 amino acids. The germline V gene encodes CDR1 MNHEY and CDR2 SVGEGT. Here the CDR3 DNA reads TGTGCCAGCAGTTACCGGGAATTACCGAATTCACCCCTCCACTTT. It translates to CASSYRELPNSPLHF.

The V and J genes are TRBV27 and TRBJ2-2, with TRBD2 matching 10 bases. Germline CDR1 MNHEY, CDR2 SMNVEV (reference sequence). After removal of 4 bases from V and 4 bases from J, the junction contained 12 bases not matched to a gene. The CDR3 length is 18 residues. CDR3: CASSYTSRLAGITGELFF. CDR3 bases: TGTGCCAGCAGTTATACCTCTCGACTAGCGGGTATCACCGGGGAGCTGTTTTTT.

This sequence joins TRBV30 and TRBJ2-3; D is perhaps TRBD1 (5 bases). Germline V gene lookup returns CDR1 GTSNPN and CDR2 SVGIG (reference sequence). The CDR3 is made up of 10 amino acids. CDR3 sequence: CGSGAHTQYF. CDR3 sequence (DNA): TGTGGAAGTGGGGCTCACACGCAGTATTTT.

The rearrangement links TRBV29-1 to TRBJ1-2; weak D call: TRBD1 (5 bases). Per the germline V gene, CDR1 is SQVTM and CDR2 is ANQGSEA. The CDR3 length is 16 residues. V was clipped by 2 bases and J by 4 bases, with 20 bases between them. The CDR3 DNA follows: TGCAGCGTTGAAATAAGTGTAGGAGACGGGGGCTATGGCTACACCTTC. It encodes CSVEISVGDGGYGYTF.

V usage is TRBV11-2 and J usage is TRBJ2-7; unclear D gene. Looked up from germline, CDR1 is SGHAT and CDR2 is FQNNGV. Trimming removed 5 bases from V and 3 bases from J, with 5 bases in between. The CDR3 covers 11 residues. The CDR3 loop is CASSPSYEQYF. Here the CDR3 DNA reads TGTGCCAGCAGCCCCAGCTACGAGCAGTACTTC.

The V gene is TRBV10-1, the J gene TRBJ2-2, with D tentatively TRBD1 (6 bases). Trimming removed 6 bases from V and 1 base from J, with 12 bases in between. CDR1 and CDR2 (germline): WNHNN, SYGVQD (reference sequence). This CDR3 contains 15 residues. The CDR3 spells CASRADRRNTGELFF. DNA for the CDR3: TGCGCCAGCAGGGCGGACAGAAGGAACACCGGGGAGCTGTTTTTT.

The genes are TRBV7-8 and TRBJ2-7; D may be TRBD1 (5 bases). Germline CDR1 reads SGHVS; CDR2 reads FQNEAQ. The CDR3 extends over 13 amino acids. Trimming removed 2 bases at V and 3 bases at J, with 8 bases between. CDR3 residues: CASSLTGYYEQYF. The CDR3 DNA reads TGTGCCAGCAGCTTAACAGGCTACTACGAGCAGTACTTC.

In DNA, the CDR3 is TGTGCCAGCAGCCCCCTAACTAGCACAGATACGCAGTATTTT. Its protein is CASSPLTSTDTQYF. The gene calls are TRBV11-2 and TRBJ2-3; no firm D call. CDR1 and CDR2 (germline): SGHAT, FQNNGV. The CDR3 length is 14 residues. Trimming pared 5 bases from V and 0 bases from J, leaving 9 bases between.

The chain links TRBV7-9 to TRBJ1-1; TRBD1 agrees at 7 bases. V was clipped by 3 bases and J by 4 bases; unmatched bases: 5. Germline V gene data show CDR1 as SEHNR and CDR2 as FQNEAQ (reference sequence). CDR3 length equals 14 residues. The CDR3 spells CASSFQGGGTEAFF. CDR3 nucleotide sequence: TGTGCCAGCAGCTTCCAGGGGGGTGGCACTGAAGCTTTCTTT.

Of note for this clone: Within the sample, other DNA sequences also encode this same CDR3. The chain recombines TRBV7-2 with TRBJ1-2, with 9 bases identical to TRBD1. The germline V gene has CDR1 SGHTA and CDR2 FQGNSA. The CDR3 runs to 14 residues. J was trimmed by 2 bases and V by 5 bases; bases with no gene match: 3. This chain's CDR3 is CASSPTGGNYGYTF. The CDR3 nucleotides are TGTGCCAGCAGCCCAACAGGGGGCAACTATGGCTACACCTTC.

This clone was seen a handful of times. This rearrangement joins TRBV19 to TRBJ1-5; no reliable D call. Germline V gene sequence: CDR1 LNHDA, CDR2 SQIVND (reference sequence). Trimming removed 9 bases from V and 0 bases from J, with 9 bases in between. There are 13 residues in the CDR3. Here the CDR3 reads CASARDSNQPQHF. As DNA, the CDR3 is TGTGCCAGCGCCCGGGATAGCAATCAGCCCCAGCATTTT.

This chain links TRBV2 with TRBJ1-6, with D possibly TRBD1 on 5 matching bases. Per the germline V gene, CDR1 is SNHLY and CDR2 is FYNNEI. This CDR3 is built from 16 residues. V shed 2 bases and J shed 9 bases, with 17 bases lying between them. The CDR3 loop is CASSEQGFGRSSPLHF. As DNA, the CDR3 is TGTGCCAGCAGTGAACAGGGCTTTGGGAGGAGTTCACCCCTCCACTTT.

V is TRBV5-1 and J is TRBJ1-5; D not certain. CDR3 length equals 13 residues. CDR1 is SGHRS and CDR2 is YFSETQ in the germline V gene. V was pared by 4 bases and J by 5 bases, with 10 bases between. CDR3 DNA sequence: TGCGCCAGCAGCCTCGACACTGATCAGCCCCAGCATTTT. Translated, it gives CASSLDTDQPQHF.

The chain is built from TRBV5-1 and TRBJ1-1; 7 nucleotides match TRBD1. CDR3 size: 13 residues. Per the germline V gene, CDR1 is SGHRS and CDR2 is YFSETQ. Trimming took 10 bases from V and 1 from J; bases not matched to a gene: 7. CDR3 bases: TGCGCCGGACTACAGGGGTGGAACACTGAAGCTTTCTTT. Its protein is CAGLQGWNTEAFF.

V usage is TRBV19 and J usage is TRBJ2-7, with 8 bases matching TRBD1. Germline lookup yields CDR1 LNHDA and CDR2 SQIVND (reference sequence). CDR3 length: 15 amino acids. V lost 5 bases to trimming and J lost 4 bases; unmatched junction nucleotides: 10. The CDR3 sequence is CASSDRGKGFYEQYF. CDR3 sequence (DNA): TGTGCCAGTAGTGACAGGGGTAAGGGATTTTACGAGCAGTACTTC.

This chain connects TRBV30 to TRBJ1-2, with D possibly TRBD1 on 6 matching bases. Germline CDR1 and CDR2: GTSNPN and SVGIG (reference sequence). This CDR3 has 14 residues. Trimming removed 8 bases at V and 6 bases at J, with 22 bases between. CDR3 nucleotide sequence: TGTGCCCAAAGACCTTCGATACAGGGTGATGGCTACACCTTC. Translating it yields CAQRPSIQGDGYTF.

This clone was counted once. CDR3 nucleotides: TGCGCCAGCAGCCAAGTCCATGGGACCCAGGGGGCCCTCTACAATGAGCAGTTCTTC. The encoded protein is CASSQVHGTQGALYNEQFF. The chain employs TRBV4-3 and TRBJ2-1; 8 nucleotides line up with TRBD1. CDR3 length: 19 residues. J gave up 3 bases and V 1 base, and 14 bases lay outside the gene matches. CDR1 LGHNA and CDR2 YSLEER come from the germline V gene.

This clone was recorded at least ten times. CDR3 protein: CASSPAGRKNTEAFF. The CDR3 DNA sequence: TGTGCCAGCAGCCCAGCGGGCAGGAAGAACACTGAAGCTTTCTTT. The rearrangement joins TRBV11-2 to TRBJ1-1; no firm D call. The CDR3 contains 15 residues. Germline CDR1 reads SGHAT; CDR2 reads FQNNGV. V was clipped by 5 bases and J by 1 base, with 14 bases between them.

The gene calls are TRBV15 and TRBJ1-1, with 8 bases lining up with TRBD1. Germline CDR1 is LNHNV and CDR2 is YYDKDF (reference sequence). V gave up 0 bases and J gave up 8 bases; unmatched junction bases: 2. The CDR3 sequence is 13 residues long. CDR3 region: CATSRDRDREAFF. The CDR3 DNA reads TGTGCCACCAGCAGAGATAGGGACAGGGAAGCTTTCTTT.

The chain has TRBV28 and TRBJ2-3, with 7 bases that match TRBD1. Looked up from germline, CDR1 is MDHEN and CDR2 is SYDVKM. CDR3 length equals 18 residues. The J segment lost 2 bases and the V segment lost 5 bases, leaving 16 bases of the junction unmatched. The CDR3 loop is CASSPTTDRVRVTDTQYF. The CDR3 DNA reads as TGTGCCAGCAGTCCCACTACAGACAGGGTGAGGGTCACAGATACGCAGTATTTT.

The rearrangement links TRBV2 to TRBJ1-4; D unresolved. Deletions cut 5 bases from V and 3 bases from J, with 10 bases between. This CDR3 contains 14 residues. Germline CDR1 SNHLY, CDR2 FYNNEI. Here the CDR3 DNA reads TGTGCCAGCAGTCCCGGGAGGGCTAATGAAAAACTGTTTTTT. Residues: CASSPGRANEKLFF.

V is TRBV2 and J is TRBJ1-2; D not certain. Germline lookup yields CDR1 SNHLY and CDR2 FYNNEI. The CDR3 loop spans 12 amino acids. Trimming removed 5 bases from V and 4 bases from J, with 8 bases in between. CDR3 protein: CASSTEGYGYTF. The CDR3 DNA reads TGTGCCAGCAGTACAGAGGGCTATGGCTACACCTTC.

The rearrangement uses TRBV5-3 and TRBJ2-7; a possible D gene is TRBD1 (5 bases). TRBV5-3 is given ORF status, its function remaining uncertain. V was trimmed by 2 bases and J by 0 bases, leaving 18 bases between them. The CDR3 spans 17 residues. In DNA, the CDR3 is TGTGCCAGAAGCTTTAGGGCAGGGTCTTTAAGCTCCTACGAGCAGTACTTC. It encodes CARSFRAGSLSSYEQYF.

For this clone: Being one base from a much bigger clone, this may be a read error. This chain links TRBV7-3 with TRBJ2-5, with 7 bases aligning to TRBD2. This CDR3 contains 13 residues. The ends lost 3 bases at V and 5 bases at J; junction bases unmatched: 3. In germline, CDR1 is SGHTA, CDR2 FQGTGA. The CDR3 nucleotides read TGTGCCAGCAGCTTCGGGGGGTGGGAGACCCAGTACTTC. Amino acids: CASSFGGWETQYF.

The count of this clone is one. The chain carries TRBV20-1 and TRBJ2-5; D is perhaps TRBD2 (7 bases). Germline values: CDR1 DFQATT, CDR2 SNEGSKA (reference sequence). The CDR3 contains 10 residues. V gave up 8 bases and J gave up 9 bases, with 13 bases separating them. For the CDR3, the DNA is TGCAGTCCTCGAGGGGGGGCCCAGTACTTC. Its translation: CSPRGGAQYF.

DNA for the CDR3: TGTGCCAGCTCAACCAGGCGGGCACAGGGGGCGTGGACCGGGGAGCTGTTTTTT. Its protein is CASSTRRAQGAWTGELFF. The V call is TRBV18, the J call TRBJ2-2; 9 bases map to TRBD1. The CDR3 is 18 residues long. Germline V gene lookup returns CDR1 KGHSH and CDR2 LQKENI. The V gene end was trimmed by 5 bases and the J gene end by 5 bases; junction bases not matched to a gene: 15. The entire variable domain, with the rest obtained from reference TRBV18 and TRBJ2-2, is as follows: NAGVMQNPRHLVRRRGQEARLRCSPMKGHSHVYWYRQLPEEGLKFMVYLQKENIIDESGMPKERFSAEFPKEGPSILRIQQVVRGDSAAYFCASSTRRAQGAWTGELFFGEGSRLTVL.

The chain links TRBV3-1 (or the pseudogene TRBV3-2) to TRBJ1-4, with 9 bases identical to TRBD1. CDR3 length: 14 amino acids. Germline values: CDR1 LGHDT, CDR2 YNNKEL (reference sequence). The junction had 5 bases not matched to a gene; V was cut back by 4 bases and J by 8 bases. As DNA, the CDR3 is TGTGCCAGCAGCCCCGGGACAGGGTGGGAAAAACTGTTTTTT. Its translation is CASSPGTGWEKLFF.

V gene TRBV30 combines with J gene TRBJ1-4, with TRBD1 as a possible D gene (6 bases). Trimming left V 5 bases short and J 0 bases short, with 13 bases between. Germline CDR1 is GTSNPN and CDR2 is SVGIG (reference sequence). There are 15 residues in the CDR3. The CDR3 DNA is TGTGCCTGGGGCCGGGGGGCTGCAACTAATGAAAAACTGTTTTTT. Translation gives CAWGRGAATNEKLFF. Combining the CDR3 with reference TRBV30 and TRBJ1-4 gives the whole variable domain SQTIHQWPATLVQPVGSPLSLECTVEGTSNPNLYWYRQAAGRGLQLLFYSVGIGQISSEVPQNLSASRPQDRQFILSSKKLLLSDSGFYLCAWGRGAATNEKLFFGSGTQLSVL.